The rows below give T cell receptor beta chains drawn from one sample of a study of OX40 agonist ivuxolimab in advanced cancers. The data were produced by immunoSEQ multiplex PCR, yet TCRdb's version contains in-frame clones alone and is incomplete. The table lists around 92,000 clones, 94% of them singletons. This material consisted of CD4+ or CD8+ T cells sorted from blood, taken in a trial of the OX40 agonist ivuxolimab. The origin of the receptors is an adult with an advanced solid tumor such as melanoma, head and neck, liver or kidney cancer. Each CDR3 is given with its conserved first and last residue. Each record gives: J gene, V gene, CDR3 protein.

TRBJ2-2,TRBV5-6,CASSLALGAANTGELFF
TRBJ1-2,TRBV6-6,CASSPPTTF
TRBJ2-5,TRBV14,CASKGLFSGETQYF
TRBJ1-2,TRBV19,CASSIDRYGYTF
TRBJ1-6,TRBV5-1,CASSPGQGVSPLHF
TRBJ2-7,TRBV7-8,CASSLGGIAYEQYF
TRBJ2-3,TRBV5-4,CASSLGGNTDTQYF
TRBJ2-2,TRBV7-9,CASSLNTGELFF
TRBJ2-1,TRBV6-1,CASSPTSGRFGEQFF
TRBJ1-4,TRBV5-1,CASSPRGQVNEKLFF
TRBJ2-1,TRBV19,CASSILSRANEQFF
TRBJ2-3,TRBV5-1,CASSLIGGTSTDTQYF
TRBJ1-2,TRBV28,CASRSTGQNYGYTF
TRBJ1-4,TRBV6-1,CASSGPTGGAKTNEKLFF
TRBJ1-5,TRBV10-3,CAISGDRQPQHF
TRBJ1-1,TRBV9,CASSVGQGESYF
TRBJ2-7,TRBV7-8,CASSPSRTSSYEQYF
TRBJ2-7,TRBV11-2,CASSLSGGLREQYF
TRBJ2-5,TRBV4-3,CASSQGPQGVGETQYF
TRBJ1-1,TRBV5-6,CASSHLWQGNTEAFF
TRBJ2-7,TRBV7-3,CASSSSGTSGSYEQYF
TRBJ1-5,TRBV5-3,CARSLGAYEPQHF
TRBJ2-5,TRBV19,CASSTLSQQETQYF
TRBJ1-2,TRBV18,CASSPGQMGGYTF
TRBJ2-3,TRBV6-5,CASSPSSDTQYF
TRBJ2-5,TRBV6-6,CASSYRAGQGEQTQYF
TRBJ1-2,TRBV5-4,CASSPDRGNYGYTF
TRBJ1-5,TRBV19,CASRSQGSFNQPQHF
TRBJ2-3,TRBV7-2,CASSPRMSTDTQYF
TRBJ1-2,TRBV28,CASSRNYGYTF
TRBJ2-1,TRBV19,CASSTPRSNEQFF
TRBJ2-3,TRBV18,CASSPGTTDADTQYF